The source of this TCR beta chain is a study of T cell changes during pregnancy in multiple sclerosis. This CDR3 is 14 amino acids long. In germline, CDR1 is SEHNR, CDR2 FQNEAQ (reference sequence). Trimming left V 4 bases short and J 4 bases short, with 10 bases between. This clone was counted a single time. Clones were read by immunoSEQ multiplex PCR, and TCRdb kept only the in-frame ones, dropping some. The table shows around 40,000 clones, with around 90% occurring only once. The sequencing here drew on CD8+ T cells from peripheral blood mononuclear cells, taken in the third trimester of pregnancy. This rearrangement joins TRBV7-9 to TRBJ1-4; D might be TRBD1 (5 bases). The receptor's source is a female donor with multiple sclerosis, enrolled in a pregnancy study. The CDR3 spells CASSSGGNNEKLFF. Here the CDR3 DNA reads TGTGCCAGCAGCTCCGGGGGGAATAATGAAAAACTGTTTTTT.